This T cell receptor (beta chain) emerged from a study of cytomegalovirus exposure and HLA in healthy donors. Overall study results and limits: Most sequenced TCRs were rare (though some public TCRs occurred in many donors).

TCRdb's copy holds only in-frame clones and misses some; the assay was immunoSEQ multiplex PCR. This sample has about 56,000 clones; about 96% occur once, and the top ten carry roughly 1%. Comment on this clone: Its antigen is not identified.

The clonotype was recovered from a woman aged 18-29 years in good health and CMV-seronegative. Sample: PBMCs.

The CDR3 sequence is CASSPPTGSAEAFF. DNA of the CDR3: TGCGCCAGCAGCCCCCCCACAGGGAGCGCTGAAGCTTTCTTT. The rearrangement joins TRBV5-1 to TRBJ1-1, with D possibly matching TRBD1 (6 bases). This CDR3 is 14 amino acids long. V was trimmed by 4 bases and J by 6 bases, leaving 16 bases between them. Germline CDR1 SGHRS, CDR2 YFSETQ.